The source of this T cell receptor (beta chain) is a study of T cells in Graves' hyperthyroidism and ophthalmopathy. Study-level information: Blood from the periphery was taken at initial diagnosis, before any treatment.

Ophthalmopathy patients showed a Clinical Activity Score of at least 3, NOSPECS grade of at least 4 and duration under 3 months. PBMCs were sourced from over 8.5 ml fresh peripheral blood. RNA transcripts served as the template for amplifying TCR beta CDR3 regions. Using the HTBI primer set, a first-round RT-PCR was run on the TCR CDR3. TCRdb redid the calling of the multiplex PCR reads with MiXCR, one entry per CDR3 protein. The sample lists 400,000 or so distinct CDR3 sequences, about 14% occurring once. The CDR3 is 16 amino acids. Trimming removed 0 bases from V and 3 bases from J, with 16 bases in between. Germline CDR1 is SGDLS and CDR2 is YYNGEE.

The clonotype originates from a middle-aged man with Graves' ophthalmopathy. Sequenced material: blood. The V and J genes are TRBV9 and TRBJ2-7, with D possibly being TRBD1 or TRBD2 (6 bases each). CDR3 protein: CASSVEPAGHRYEQYF. CDR3 DNA sequence: TGTGCCAGCAGCGTAGAACCGGCGGGACACCGCTACGAGCAGTACTTC.